Below, 26 T cell receptor beta chains from the same sample are listed, as sequenced in a study of T cell repertoires in cytomegalovirus infection. The antigens of these receptors remain unknown. A single record per CDR3 protein comes from TCRdb applying MiXCR to the reads. The table records around 900,000 distinct CDR3 sequences, around 31% of them present only once. Material: cultured CD8+ T cells from PBMCs, obtained from culture after CMV antigen stimulation. The receptors originated from a human donor in good health (CMV status not recorded). Some clones in this sample may be carry-over from other donors' samples.

This clonotype was counted ten times or more. The gene calls are TRBV7-2 and TRBJ2-3; 7 positions match TRBD2. In germline, CDR1 is SGHTA, CDR2 FQGNSA. V shed 5 bases and J 0 bases; nucleotides not matched to a gene: 5. The CDR3 consists of 15 residues. The CDR3 is CASSPGLVSTDTQYF. The CDR3 DNA reads as TGTGCCAGCAGCCCCGGACTAGTAAGCACAGATACGCAGTATTTT.

The sample holds one count of this clonotype. The chain links TRBV11-2 to TRBJ2-7; D is undetermined. Germline lookup yields CDR1 SGHAT and CDR2 FQNNGV. The CDR3 totals 14 residues. The V end lost 2 bases, the J end lost 2 bases, and 10 bases lay between the germline ends. CDR3 in DNA: TGTGCCAGCAGCTTAAGTGACAAAGCCTACGAGCAGTACGTC. Its translation: CASSLSDKAYEQYV.

J is TRBJ2-7 and V is TRBV11-2; 11 bases agree with TRBD1. CDR1 and CDR2 (germline): SGHAT, FQNNGV. The CDR3 runs 15 residues. The CDR3 coding sequence is TGTGCCAGCAGTTCCGGGACAGGGGGTTCCTACAAGCAGTACGTC. Its translation is CASSSGTGGSYKQYV.

The chain employs TRBV6-1 and TRBJ1-5, with D tentatively TRBD1 (6 bases). The V end lost 7 bases, the J end lost 7 bases, and 20 bases lay between the germline ends. In germline, CDR1 is MNHNS, CDR2 SASEGT. The CDR3 length is 15 residues. The CDR3 bases are TGTGCCAGCATGGGCAGGGGCCCCGGCCCGCAGCCCCAGCATTTT. This sequence encodes CASMGRGPGPQPQHF.

The chain employs TRBV6-6 and TRBJ2-5; D might be TRBD1 (6 bases). V was pared by 7 bases and J by 5 bases, with 20 bases between. The length of the CDR3 is 15 residues. Per germline, CDR1 MNHNY and CDR2 SVGAGI (reference sequence). The CDR3 sequence: CASTPFWGLGETQYF. The CDR3 coding sequence is TGTGCCAGCACCCCCTTTTGGGGGCTTGGGGAGACCCAGTACTTC.

Worth noting for this clonotype: An end of the junction does not agree with germline; a read error may underlie this. The rearrangement joins TRBV5-3 to TRBJ1-1; no firm D call. Being an ORF, TRBV5-3 has a function that is uncertain. The CDR3 extends over 13 amino acids. The CDR3 spells CASSLDWTTETFF. CDR3 DNA: TGTGCCAGCAGCTTGGATTGGACCACTGAAACTTTCTTT.

This clonotype showed up many times. This chain connects TRBV5-1 to TRBJ1-1, with D possibly TRBD1 on 5 matching bases. The CDR3 covers 16 residues. Looked up from germline, CDR1 is SGHRS and CDR2 is YFSETQ. V lost 4 bases and J 1 base, leaving 17 bases between the germline ends. The CDR3, as DNA: TGCGCCAGCAGCGAACTCGCGGGGCGCGGGAACACTGAAGCTTTCTTT. Encoded protein: CASSELAGRGNTEAFF.

Note on this clonotype: A much larger clone sits a single nucleotide away, making a read error possible. The chain is built from TRBV7-2 and TRBJ1-3; tentatively, D is TRBD1 (5 bases). This CDR3 has 14 residues. From germline, CDR1 is SGHTA and CDR2 FQGNSA. The CDR3 is CANSFLGAGNTIYF. For the CDR3, the DNA is TGTGCCAACAGCTTTTTAGGGGCTGGAAACACCATATATTTT. Supplemented by reference TRBV7-2 and TRBJ1-3, the full variable domain reads GAGVSQSPSNKVTEKGKDVELRCDPISGHTALYWYRQSLGQGLEFLIYFQGNSAPDKSGLPSDRFSAERTGGSVSTLTIQRTQQEDSAVYLCANSFLGAGNTIYFGEGSWLTVV.

This clonotype was seen ten or more times. The V and J genes are TRBV28 and TRBJ2-5; the D gene could be TRBD1 or TRBD2 (5 bases each). Trimming shortened V by 3 bases and J by 4 bases, and 12 bases separated the two germline ends. CDR1 and CDR2 from the germline V gene are MDHEN and SYDVKM. This CDR3 comprises 14 residues. The CDR3 sequence: CASSLQGARETQYF. The CDR3 DNA reads TGTGCCAGCAGTTTGCAGGGAGCACGAGAGACCCAGTACTTC.

This chain joins TRBV28 and TRBJ2-7, with 9 nucleotides matching TRBD1. The CDR3 runs 17 residues. V lost 1 base to trimming and J lost 3 bases; unmatched junction nucleotides: 10. Germline assignment: CDR1 MDHEN and CDR2 SYDVKM. CDR3 sequence (DNA): TGTGCCAGCAGTTTATCGCACGGGACAGGGTACCTCTACGAGCAGTACGTC. Protein sequence: CASSLSHGTGYLYEQYV.

The chain combines TRBV10-2 with TRBJ1-5, with a tentative D call TRBD1 (6 bases). There are 15 residues in the CDR3. V was shortened by 3 bases and J by 5 bases, with 14 bases between the two germline ends. Germline CDR1 is WSHSY and CDR2 is SAAADI. The CDR3 protein is CASSENRVWDQPQHF. The CDR3 bases are TGCGCCAGCAGTGAAAACAGGGTGTGGGATCAGCCCCAGCATTTT.

This chain joins TRBV6-6 and TRBJ2-3; 12 bases agree with TRBD1. This CDR3 region has 14 residues. CDR1 and CDR2 from the germline V gene are MNHNY and SVGAGI (reference sequence). Trimming took 8 bases from V and 5 from J; bases not matched to a gene: 5. CDR3 DNA sequence: TGTGCCAGCCCCGGGACAGGGGGCGAAGATACGCAGTATTTT. It is translated as CASPGTGGEDTQYF.

This clonotype was counted between two and nine times. The chain recombines TRBV28 with TRBJ1-6; 10 bases are shared with TRBD1. Germline V gene data show CDR1 as MDHEN and CDR2 as SYDVKM. Trimming removed 5 bases from V and 6 bases from J; junction bases left unmatched: 7. The CDR3 length is 16 residues. The CDR3: CASSPPRDRGNSPLHF. The CDR3 nucleotides read TGTGCCAGCAGTCCCCCCCGGGACAGGGGTAATTCACCCCTCCACTTT.

The chain has TRBV6-1 and TRBJ1-5, with 8 bases fitting TRBD1. CDR1 is MNHNS, CDR2 SASEGT, per germline. With V trimmed by 8 bases and J by 7 bases, 7 bases remained unmatched. The CDR3 is made up of 13 amino acids. The CDR3 DNA follows: TGTGCCAGCCGAGCAGGGGGCGTACAGCCCCAGCATTTT. This codes for CASRAGGVQPQHF.

The genes are TRBV18 and TRBJ2-7; either TRBD1 or TRBD2 may fit D (5 bases each). CDR3 length: 18 residues. The germline V gene encodes CDR1 KGHSH and CDR2 LQKENI. The V end lost 0 bases, the J end lost 2 bases, and 20 bases lay between the germline ends. In DNA, the CDR3 is TGTGCCAGCTCACCACCGAGGGGTTTCGAGGGAGCAGCCTACGAGCAGTACTTC. Translated: CASSPPRGFEGAAYEQYF.

This chain connects TRBV3-1 to TRBJ2-7; D not resolved. Germline CDR1 and CDR2: LGHDT and YNNKEL (reference sequence). V was trimmed by 4 bases and J by 4 bases, leaving 11 bases between them. This CDR3 is built from 13 residues. In DNA, the CDR3 is TGTGCCAGCAGCCTCGGCCTGGGGTACGAGCAGTACGTC. This codes for CASSLGLGYEQYV.

This clonotype was observed a handful of times. V is TRBV6-5 and J is TRBJ2-5, with 7 bases identical to TRBD1. In germline, CDR1 is MNHEY, CDR2 SVGAGI. The J segment lost 3 bases and the V segment lost 6 bases, leaving 7 bases of the junction unmatched. CDR3 length equals 14 residues. CDR3 DNA sequence: TGTGCCAGCAGAATTTCCGGGACAGAAGAGACCCAGTACTTC. Amino acid sequence: CASRISGTEETQYF.

The V call is TRBV7-8, the J call TRBJ1-1; D is unclear. V was cut by 4 bases and J by 10 bases, with 16 bases left in between. Germline V gene lookup returns CDR1 SGHVS and CDR2 FQNEAQ. The length of the CDR3 is 13 residues. The DNA for the CDR3 is TGTGCCAGCAGCTCTCGAGACGAGTCTGGAGCTTTCTTT. As protein: CASSSRDESGAFF.

The chain employs TRBV6-2 or TRBV6-3 and TRBJ2-1; no reliable D call. The CDR3 length is 15 residues. Trimming left V 0 bases short and J 4 bases short, with 10 bases between. The germline CDR1 and CDR2 sequences are MNHEY and SVGEGT. CDR3 coding DNA: TGTGCCAGCAGTTACTCCTGGGCAGCTTACAATGAGCAGTTCTTC. As protein: CASSYSWAAYNEQFF.

The chain has TRBV19 and TRBJ2-5; D not certain. The CDR3 covers 12 residues. Deletions cut 8 bases from V and 5 bases from J, with 12 bases between. Germline V lookup: CDR1 LNHDA, CDR2 SQIVND (reference sequence). The CDR3 loop reads CASSDEGETQYF. In DNA, the CDR3 is TGTGCCAGTTCCGACGAAGGGGAGACCCAGTACTTC.

A few counts support this clonotype. This chain uses TRBV18 with TRBJ2-3; 7 bases agree with TRBD1. The CDR3 extends over 17 amino acids. Germline-derived CDR1 and CDR2 are KGHSH and LQKENI. With 4 bases clipped from V and 2 bases from J, the junction kept 12 bases outside the gene matches. The CDR3 region has the DNA TGTGCCAGCTCACTCGACGGGACAGACTCCTTCACAGATACGCAGTATTTT. Translating gives CASSLDGTDSFTDTQYF.

V and J are TRBV27 and TRBJ1-3, with 7 bases identical to TRBD1. The CDR3 has 15 residues. Germline values: CDR1 MNHEY, CDR2 SMNVEV (reference sequence). Trimming removed 0 bases from V and 2 bases from J; junction bases left unmatched: 1. In DNA, the CDR3 is TGTGCCAGCAGTTTATCCGGGACAGCTGGAAACACCATATATTTT. Encoded protein: CASSLSGTAGNTIYF.

This clonotype was seen a few times. This chain connects TRBV28 to TRBJ1-1, with D possibly TRBD1 on 5 matching bases. Trimming took 7 bases from V and 6 from J, leaving 21 bases between them. This CDR3 comprises 15 residues. Germline V lookup: CDR1 MDHEN, CDR2 SYDVKM. DNA of the CDR3: TGTGCCAGCAACCTGGGGGACGCTTATTATCCTGAAGCTTTCTTT. This codes for CASNLGDAYYPEAFF.

This clonotype was seen ten or more times. The V and J genes are TRBV7-8 and TRBJ2-1; 7 bases align to TRBD1. J lost 10 bases, V lost 6 bases, and 9 bases had no gene match. This CDR3 is 13 amino acids long. Germline CDR1 is SGHVS and CDR2 is FQNEAQ. The CDR3: CASSSNRGQEQFF. DNA for the CDR3: TGTGCCAGCAGTTCAAACAGGGGTCAAGAGCAGTTCTTC.

V is TRBV4-1 and J is TRBJ1-1; unclear D gene. This CDR3 contains 15 residues. Germline V lookup: CDR1 MGHRA, CDR2 YSYEKL. Trimming stripped 0 bases from V and 4 bases from J, with 12 bases between. DNA of the CDR3: TGCGCCAGCAGCCAAGAACTGCGAGGCCGCACTGAAGCTTTCTTT. Protein sequence: CASSQELRGRTEAFF.

This clonotype has only a few counts. This sequence joins TRBV6-1 and TRBJ2-1, with D perhaps matching TRBD1 (7 bases). Deletions cut 5 bases from V and 0 bases from J, with 11 bases between. In germline, CDR1 is MNHNS, CDR2 SASEGT. The CDR3 has 15 residues. The CDR3 coding sequence is TGTGCCAGCAGTAATCAGGGGGGCTCCTACAATGAGCAGTTCTTC. Protein: CASSNQGGSYNEQFF.